Presented here are 32 T cell receptor beta chains from one specimen sequenced in a study of T cells in women clearing cervical HPV infection. Data came from immunoSEQ multiplex PCR; TCRdb stores just in-frame clones and leaves some out. In all, the sample yields about 35,000 clones. Sequencing was carried out using blood buffy coat. The receptors derive from a woman aged 18-69 years with a cervical HPV16 infection that either progressed to CIN3+ or cleared (not recorded which).

Comments on this clone: The read finishes 3 residues shy of the CDR3 end, and the germline J gene is used to complete it. This chain connects TRBV5-6 to TRBJ2-1; 9 nucleotides line up with TRBD2. Germline assignment: CDR1 SGHDT and CDR2 YYEEEE. The CDR3 loop spans 15 amino acids. J gave up 7 bases and V 2 bases, and 7 bases lay outside the gene matches. CDR3 in amino acids: CASSLPGLARNEQFF. The part of the CDR3 DNA that was read is TGTGCCAGCAGCTTACCGGGACTAGCAAGGAATGAG.

A remark on this clone: The read ends 3 residues shy of where the CDR3 ends; the end is completed using the germline J gene. This chain uses TRBV7-9 with TRBJ1-6; D is possibly TRBD1 (5 bases). Germline V lookup: CDR1 SEHNR, CDR2 FQNEAQ (reference sequence). V was trimmed by 5 bases and J by 7 bases, leaving 15 bases between them. This CDR3 region has 15 residues. CDR3 bases read: TGTGCCAGCAGCCCAGATCCAGGGAAAAATTCACCC. Encoded protein: CASSPDPGKNSP. The full CDR3 protein reads CASSPDPGKNSPLHF.

Points on this clone: The read finishes 3 residues shy of the CDR3 end, and the germline J gene is used to complete it. The V call is TRBV29-1, the J call TRBJ2-3, with TRBD2 identical over 9 bases. The CDR3 totals 14 residues. CDR1 SQVTM and CDR2 ANQGSEA come from the germline V gene. CDR3 DNA (partial): TGCAGCGTTGAATGGGCGGGAGGGCAAGAGACG. This translates into CSVEWAGGQET. The CDR3, in full, reads CSVEWAGGQETQYF.

As to this clone: The CDR3 end falls 3 residues outside the read, so it is completed with the germline J gene. This chain joins TRBV20-1 and TRBJ2-3; 14 positions agree with TRBD2. The CDR3 has 17 amino acids. Germline CDR1 and CDR2: DFQATT and SNEGSKA (reference sequence). The ends lost 1 base at V and 7 bases at J; junction bases unmatched: 10. The CDR3 bases that were read are TGCAGTGCTAGAGCCCCGGGGGGGACTAGCGGGGGAAATACG. It is translated as CSARAPGGTSGGNT. The full CDR3 sequence reads CSARAPGGTSGGNTQYF.

Concerning this clone: The read stops 3 residues short of the end of the CDR3; the missing end is completed from the germline J gene. The chain uses TRBV2 and TRBJ2-4; 7 positions agree with TRBD1. Germline CDR1 reads SNHLY; CDR2 reads FYNNEI. Trimming cost V 5 bases and J 1 base; bases outside gene matches: 2. This CDR3 contains 14 residues. The part of the CDR3 DNA that was read is TGTGCCAGCAGTTTACAGGGGGCCAAAAACATT. Encoded protein: CASSLQGAKNI. The whole CDR3 is CASSLQGAKNIQYF.

Note on this clone: The observed sequence ends 3 residues before the CDR3 terminus, with the missing tail filled in from the germline J gene. This chain uses TRBV5-6 with TRBJ2-1; 12 positions agree with TRBD2. In germline, CDR1 is SGHDT, CDR2 YYEEEE. V was pared by 9 bases and J by 6 bases, with 7 bases of the junction left unmatched. This CDR3 spans 14 amino acids. The CDR3 spells CAIPRTSGINEQFF. The covered CDR3 bases are TGTGCCATCCCGAGGACTAGCGGGATCAATGAG.

Note on this clone: The CDR3 end is not reached by the read, which stops 3 residues before it; the germline J gene fills it in. The chain employs TRBV20-1 and TRBJ1-1, with 7 bases identical to TRBD1. Germline loops: CDR1 DFQATT, CDR2 SNEGSKA (reference sequence). The CDR3 runs to 13 residues. V was pared by 1 base and J by 3 bases, with 2 bases of the junction left unmatched. CDR3 bases read: TGCAGTGCTAGAGTGCAGGGGGACACTGAA. Translated, it gives CSARVQGDTE. The entire CDR3 protein reads CSARVQGDTEAFF.

This chain's CDR3 is CASSSQAKNIQYF. The part of the CDR3 DNA that was read is TGTGCCAGCAGTTCCCAGGCCAAAAACATT. The chain links TRBV28 to TRBJ2-4; unclear D gene. The missing CDR3 end, 3 residues past where the read stops, is filled in from the germline J gene. This CDR3 region has 13 residues. The V gene lost 4 bases and the J gene lost 1 base, with 5 bases spanning the gap. The V gene's germline CDR1 is MDHEN and CDR2 SYDVKM.

A word on this clone: With the read ending 3 residues before the CDR3 end, the germline J gene is used to fill in that end. J is TRBJ1-1 and V is TRBV6-2 or TRBV6-3; 7 bases align to TRBD1. This CDR3 contains 14 residues. J was trimmed by 3 bases and V by 2 bases; bases with no gene match: 3. Germline V CDR1 and CDR2: MNHEY, SVGEGT. CDR3 sequence: CASSYRQGDTEAFF. CDR3 bases read: TGTGCCAGCAGTTACAGACAGGGAGACACTGAA.

Note on this clone: The CDR3 end is not reached by the read, which stops 3 residues before it; the germline J gene fills it in. The gene calls are TRBV28 and TRBJ1-2; 7 bases map to TRBD1. The CDR3 length is 15 residues. J lost 1 base, V lost 6 bases, and 8 bases had no gene match. In germline, CDR1 is MDHEN, CDR2 SYDVKM. CDR3 DNA, as far as it was read: TGTGCCAGCAGGGACGGGACAGACTTTAACTATGGC. This encodes CASRDGTDFNYG. The CDR3, in full, reads CASRDGTDFNYGYTF.

On this clone itself: Read sequence stops 3 residues before the CDR3 end, and the germline J gene provides the missing end. The chain links TRBV13 to TRBJ2-3; tentative D call: TRBD2 (7 bases). Germline values: CDR1 PRHDT, CDR2 FYEKMQ (reference sequence). This CDR3 is built from 15 residues. V was cut by 4 bases and J by 2 bases, with 13 bases left in between. The CDR3 sequence is CASSSGGATTDTQYF. CDR3 DNA (partial): TGTGCCAGCAGCTCTGGGGGGGCGACCACAGATACG.

Regarding this clone: The read gets to within 3 residues of the CDR3 end, and the germline J gene fills in the rest. The chain employs TRBV19 and TRBJ2-1, with TRBD1 matching over 7 bases. The germline V gene encodes CDR1 LNHDA and CDR2 SQIVND (reference sequence). The CDR3 covers 15 residues. Germline trimming cut 5 bases from V and 2 bases from J; bases unmatched to any gene: 6. The CDR3 loop reads CASSLRQGTYNEQFF. The covered CDR3 bases are TGTGCCAGTAGTCTTCGACAGGGTACCTACAATGAG.

Remarks on this clone: The missing CDR3 end, 3 residues past where the read stops, is filled in from the germline J gene. The rearrangement uses TRBV2 and TRBJ2-2; D is perhaps TRBD1 (6 bases). Germline V gives CDR1 SNHLY, CDR2 FYNNEI. The CDR3 is 15 amino acids. The CDR3 reads CASSLYRATNEKLFF. The part of the CDR3 DNA that was read is TGTGCCAGCAGTCTTTACAGGGCAACTAATGAAAAG.

In regard to this clone: With the read ending 3 residues before the CDR3 end, the germline J gene is used to fill in that end. V and J are TRBV5-1 and TRBJ2-3; D is perhaps TRBD2 (5 bases). V lost 2 bases and J lost 3, with 16 bases in between. Germline V gene lookup returns CDR1 SGHRS and CDR2 YFSETQ. The CDR3 is 16 residues long. The CDR3 loop reads CASSLPAASGTDTQYF. CDR3 DNA (partial): TGCGCCAGCAGCTTACCAGCGGCTTCCGGTACAGATACG.

The DNA read from the CDR3 is TGTGCCAGCAGTTATGTCGACAAGAATCAGCCC. Amino acid sequence: CASSYVDKNQP. The whole CDR3 is CASSYVDKNQPQHF. The V gene is TRBV6-2 or TRBV6-3, the J gene TRBJ1-5, with D hard to call. The read ends 3 residues before the CDR3 terminus; that terminus is restored from the germline J gene. CDR1 and CDR2 from the germline V gene are MNHEY and SVGEGT. This CDR3 has 14 amino acids. V was shortened by 3 bases and J by 4 bases, with 10 bases between the two germline ends.

Regarding this clone: Read sequence stops 3 residues before the CDR3 end, and the germline J gene provides the missing end. The V call is TRBV28, the J call TRBJ1-2; possible D gene TRBD1, 5 bases. Germline CDR1 reads MDHEN; CDR2 reads SYDVKM. The length of the CDR3 is 13 residues. V dropped 6 bases and J dropped 5 bases, with 13 bases sitting between them. The sequenced CDR3 bases are TGTGCCAGCAGGCTGGGGACTCTATATGGC. Translated: CASRLGTLYG. The CDR3 in full is CASRLGTLYGYTF.

As regards this clone: With the read ending 3 residues before the CDR3 end, the germline J gene is used to fill in that end. V usage is TRBV5-1 and J usage is TRBJ2-2; D remains ambiguous. The CDR3 consists of 11 residues. Germline V CDR1 and CDR2: SGHRS, YFSETQ. Deletions cut 4 bases from V and 8 bases from J, with 6 bases between. The part of the CDR3 DNA that was read is TGCGCCAGCAGCACCACAGGGGAG. It codes for CASSTTGE. The full CDR3 reads CASSTTGELFF.

Details on this clone: Read coverage stops 3 residues before the CDR3 terminus; the germline J gene supplies the remainder. This chain connects TRBV20-1 to TRBJ1-3; D gene ambiguous. The V gene lost 6 bases and the J gene lost 2 bases, with 8 bases spanning the gap. The CDR3 has 12 residues. CDR1 DFQATT and CDR2 SNEGSKA come from the germline V gene (reference sequence). CDR3: CSAQGPGNTIYF. Incomplete CDR3 DNA: TGCAGTGCCCAAGGCCCTGGAAACACC.

Concerning this clone itself: Coverage ceases 3 residues before the CDR3 finishes, and the germline J gene fills in the end. The chain combines TRBV14 with TRBJ2-3, with TRBD1 matching 7 bases. This CDR3 comprises 15 residues. CDR1 is SGHDN and CDR2 is FVKESK in the germline V gene. V dropped 3 bases and J dropped 6; count of bases not matched to a gene: 9. The sequenced part of the CDR3 DNA is TGTGCCAGCAGCCAGTGGGCAGGGGGATCGGATACG. It yields the protein CASSQWAGGSDT. In full, the CDR3 is CASSQWAGGSDTQYF.

About this clone itself: The read comes to an end 3 residues before the CDR3 does, leaving the germline J gene to fill in the end. This chain links TRBV14 with TRBJ1-1, with D perhaps TRBD1 (6 bases). The CDR3 has 14 residues. Per germline, CDR1 SGHDN and CDR2 FVKESK. V was clipped by 5 bases and J by 0 bases, with 10 bases between them. CDR3 sequence: CASSLQGLNTEAFF. The DNA read from the CDR3 is TGTGCCAGCAGCTTACAGGGATTGAACACTGAA.

The sequenced CDR3 bases are TGTGCCAGCAGGCGGGATCCAAGCGCCTACGAG. It codes for CASRRDPSAYE. The CDR3 as a whole reads CASRRDPSAYEQYF. The chain joins TRBV5-4 to TRBJ2-7, with a tentative D call TRBD2 (6 bases). Read data end 3 residues before the CDR3 end; the end is taken from the germline J gene. CDR1 is SGHNT and CDR2 is YYREEE in the germline V gene (reference sequence). The CDR3 totals 14 residues. V was cut by 5 bases and J by 2 bases, with 14 bases left in between.

Regarding this clone: The read comes to an end 3 residues before the CDR3 does, leaving the germline J gene to fill in the end. The chain carries TRBV11-2 and TRBJ1-1; possible D gene TRBD1, 6 bases. The germline gives CDR1 SGHAT, CDR2 FQNNGV. This CDR3 has 15 amino acids. Deletions cut 5 bases from V and 1 base from J, with 14 bases between. CDR3 DNA, as far as it was read: TGTGCCAGCAGCCACGTACCGGGACAGAACACTGAA. This gives the protein CASSHVPGQNTE. In full, the CDR3 is CASSHVPGQNTEAFF.

Concerning this clone: With the read ending 3 residues before the CDR3 end, the germline J gene is used to fill in that end. The chain couples TRBV30 to TRBJ1-3, with D perhaps TRBD1 (6 bases). This CDR3 spans 15 amino acids. The V gene's germline CDR1 is GTSNPN and CDR2 SVGIG (reference sequence). Between the trimmed V and J ends, which lost 0 bases and 3 bases, there was a span of 12 bases. CDR3 protein: CAWSVFRGSGNTIYF. CDR3 DNA, as far as it was read: TGTGCCTGGAGTGTTTTCAGGGGAAGTGGAAACACC.

As for this clone: The read terminates 3 residues ahead of where the CDR3 ends, so the germline J gene completes it. Other DNA sequences in this specimen translate into the identical CDR3. This chain uses TRBV6-1 with TRBJ1-3; tentatively, D is TRBD1 (6 bases). The CDR3 runs 17 residues. Germline values: CDR1 MNHNS, CDR2 SASEGT. V lost 2 bases and J lost 0, with 14 bases in between. CDR3 DNA (partial): TGTGCCAGCAGTGAAAGGGGGGGAGAAAGCTCTGGAAACACC. It translates to CASSERGGESSGNT. The whole CDR3 sequence is CASSERGGESSGNTIYF.

As for this clone: The sequenced fragment ends 3 residues before the CDR3 boundary, so the rest is inferred from the germline J gene. The chain recombines TRBV28 with TRBJ2-7, with 9 bases lining up with TRBD2. This CDR3 is built from 15 residues. Trimming removed 10 bases from V and 4 bases from J; junction bases left unmatched: 14. Germline CDR1 MDHEN, CDR2 SYDVKM. The CDR3 sequence: CATREGSLAGYEQYF. The CDR3 DNA, read in part, is TGTGCCACCAGGGAGGGGTCACTAGCGGGTTACGAG.

About this clone: The CDR3 is cut off 3 residues early in the read; its end comes from the germline J gene. This sequence joins TRBV19 and TRBJ2-1, with D hard to call. CDR1 LNHDA and CDR2 SQIVND come from the germline V gene (reference sequence). This CDR3 is 14 amino acids long. With 1 base removed from V and 2 bases from J, the gap between germline ends came to 6 bases. The CDR3 sequence: CASSIGQTYNEQFF. Partial CDR3 DNA: TGTGCCAGTAGTATAGGTCAGACCTACAATGAG.

A remark on this clone: From the germline J gene comes the end of the CDR3, since the read stops 3 residues before it. This chain uses TRBV4-1 with TRBJ2-5; TRBD2 is a possible D gene (5 bases). This CDR3 region has 15 residues. Trimming removed 1 base at V and 5 bases at J, with 14 bases between. Germline values: CDR1 MGHRA, CDR2 YSYEKL. The CDR3 spells CASSQGYGLRETQYF. CDR3 DNA (partial): TGCGCCAGCAGCCAAGGGTATGGACTTCGTGAGACC.

Comment on this clone: Read coverage stops 3 residues before the CDR3 terminus; the germline J gene supplies the remainder. This chain links TRBV28 with TRBJ1-1; D is perhaps TRBD1 (6 bases). This CDR3 has 15 residues. The V gene's germline CDR1 is MDHEN and CDR2 SYDVKM. Trimming shortened V by 6 bases and J by 0 bases, and 14 bases separated the two germline ends. CDR3 DNA, as far as it was read: TGTGCCAGCAGCTTCGCGGGGGCAATGAACACTGAA. Translated: CASSFAGAMNTE. The full CDR3 protein is CASSFAGAMNTEAFF.

Comment on this clone: The CDR3 end lies 3 residues beyond the end of the read and is filled in from the germline J gene. The chain recombines TRBV19 with TRBJ1-1; D not certain. CDR3 size: 11 residues. Germline CDR1 LNHDA, CDR2 SQIVND (reference sequence). CDR3 bases read: TGTGCCAGTAGTGTCGGGGAGACA. Translation gives CASSVGET. From start to end, the CDR3 is CASSVGETAFF.

Regarding this clone: The CDR3 end falls 3 residues outside the read, so it is completed with the germline J gene. The rearrangement joins TRBV7-2 to TRBJ2-7; D unclear. In germline, CDR1 is SGHTA, CDR2 FQGNSA. The V end was cut by 6 bases, the J end by 2 bases, with 11 bases between. CDR3 length: 13 amino acids. The CDR3 sequence is CASRRGSAYEQYF. The CDR3 bases that were read are TGTGCCAGCAGGAGAGGCTCCGCCTACGAG.

A remark on this clone: The CDR3 end is not reached by the read, which stops 3 residues before it; the germline J gene fills it in. This chain links TRBV29-1 with TRBJ1-1; D is uncertain. Germline CDR1 is SQVTM and CDR2 is ANQGSEA. The CDR3 is 14 amino acids. Deletions cut 3 bases from V and 1 base from J, with 12 bases between. The CDR3 is CSVDSRIRNTEAFF. Partial CDR3 DNA: TGCAGCGTTGACTCGCGGATTCGGAACACTGAA.

About this clone: Coverage ceases 3 residues before the CDR3 finishes, and the germline J gene fills in the end. V usage is TRBV5-1 and J usage is TRBJ2-4; 12 nucleotides match TRBD1. This CDR3 has 17 amino acids. The germline V gene encodes CDR1 SGHRS and CDR2 YFSETQ. The CDR3 protein is CASSSLGGTGGNYGQYF. The DNA read from the CDR3 is TGCGCCAGCAGCTCCCTCGGAGGGACAGGGGGCAACTATGGT.